This T cell receptor (beta chain) originates from a study of CD8 T cells in Susac syndrome. Germline loops: CDR1 SNHLY, CDR2 FYNNEI. V gave up 8 bases and J gave up 5 bases, with 9 bases separating them. The length of the CDR3 is 11 residues. The count of this clonotype is one. Negative isolation was applied to CD8+ and CD4+ T cells, and FACS enrichment was applied to TEMRA cells. The authors reverse transcribed roughly 0.5 to 1 ug RNA with random hexamers. One entry per CDR3 protein results from TCRdb running MiXCR on the immunoSEQ multiplex PCR reads. The sample lists roughly 130,000 distinct CDR3 sequences, 90% to 95% seen once, with roughly 0.13% in the top ten.

This chain uses TRBV2 with TRBJ1-1, with D tentatively TRBD1 (5 bases). This TCR derives from a human donor in good health. The material sequenced was CD4+ T cells from PBMCs. CDR3 coding DNA: TGTGCCAGCTACGAGGGGACTGAAGCTTTCTTT. This codes for CASYEGTEAFF.